This T cell receptor (beta chain) is drawn from a study of T-cell reconstitution after alpha-beta-depleted transplantation in children. TCRbeta library preparation incorporated unique molecular identifiers. One entry per CDR3 protein, called by TCRdb with MiXCR from the PCR reads. The table lists about 460,000 distinct CDR3 sequences, around 13% of them singletons, with 5% to 6% in the top ten. Germline CDR1 is SGHRS and CDR2 is YFSETQ. Trimming took off 5 bases at V and 5 bases at J, with 14 bases between the two ends. The length of the CDR3 is 14 residues. Here the sequenced sample was PBMCs from the stem cell graft donor, taken from the stem cell graft. This TCR derives from a human donor who donated a stem cell graft to a child with combined immunodeficiency. V usage is TRBV5-1 and J usage is TRBJ2-1, with a possible D match to TRBD2 (6 bases). The CDR3 sequence: CASRPLGGNNEQFF. The CDR3 DNA reads TGCGCCAGCAGGCCCCTCGGGGGAAACAATGAGCAGTTCTTC. The full variable domain, with the rest looked up from reference TRBV5-1 and TRBJ2-1, is KAGVTQTPRYLIKTRGQQVTLSCSPISGHRSVSWYQQTPGQGLQFLFEYFSETQRNKGNFPGRFSGRQFSNSRSEMNVSTLELGDSALYLCASRPLGGNNEQFFGPGTRLTVL.